Presented here are 30 T cell receptor beta chains from one specimen sequenced in a study of identical twins. TCRdb itself ran the 5' RACE reads through MiXCR, one entry per CDR3 protein. Altogether 540,000 or so distinct CDR3 sequences are present, about a fifth being singletons, with the ten largest covering 0.48%. This same sample was also taken into another study, of yellow fever vaccine responses in identical twins.

The sequenced material came from CD4+ T cells sorted from blood. All receptors derive from a woman aged 18-30 years in good health.

The V call is TRBV5-1, the J call TRBJ2-7; D is possibly TRBD2 (6 bases). CDR1 and CDR2 (germline): SGHRS, YFSETQ. The CDR3 extends over 13 amino acids. Trimming pared 3 bases from V and 1 base from J, leaving 8 bases between. The CDR3 sequence is CASSSGTSYEQYV. The CDR3 DNA is TGCGCCAGCAGCTCGGGGACTTCCTACGAGCAGTACGTC.

This clonotype was found a few times. V gene TRBV20-1 combines with J gene TRBJ1-5; D remains ambiguous. Trimming removed 3 bases at V and 0 bases at J, with 12 bases between. CDR1 is DFQATT, CDR2 SNEGSKA, per germline (reference sequence). This CDR3 is 15 amino acids long. The DNA of the CDR3 is TGCAGTGCTAGGGAAAAGCTTTATAGCAATCAGCCCCAGCATTTT. Translating gives CSAREKLYSNQPQHF.

This clonotype has a handful of counts. CDR3 DNA sequence: TGCAGTGCTGTAGCCGACCGGACAGATACGCAGTATTTT. Its protein is CSAVADRTDTQYF. The chain recombines TRBV20-1 with TRBJ2-3, with D uncertain. Germline V gives CDR1 DFQATT, CDR2 SNEGSKA (reference sequence). Trimming removed 5 bases at V and 3 bases at J, with 12 bases between. This CDR3 has 13 amino acids.

The chain is built from TRBV20-1 and TRBJ2-5, with 9 bases aligning to TRBD2. This CDR3 comprises 13 residues. Trimming at V came to 5 bases and at J to 2 bases, leaving 3 bases not matched to a gene. Per the germline V gene, CDR1 is DFQATT and CDR2 is SNEGSKA (reference sequence). CDR3 nucleotides: TGCAGTGCTCCAACTAGCGGGCAAGAGACCCAGTACTTC. It yields the protein CSAPTSGQETQYF.

The CDR3 sequence: CASSPFYTGELFF. CDR3 nucleotides: TGCGCCAGCAGCCCCTTTTACACCGGGGAGCTGTTTTTT. The chain recombines TRBV10-1 with TRBJ2-2; D is unresolved. The V and J ends lost 6 bases and 3 bases respectively, with 8 bases between them. CDR1 is WNHNN and CDR2 is SYGVQD in the germline V gene (reference sequence). The CDR3 contains 13 residues.

The rearrangement links TRBV3-1 to TRBJ2-1, with D possibly matching TRBD1 (6 bases). Germline values: CDR1 LGHDT, CDR2 YNNKEL (reference sequence). V was trimmed by 7 bases and J by 10 bases, leaving 14 bases between them. This CDR3 has 12 residues. The CDR3 spells CASKIHGQEQFF. The CDR3, as DNA: TGTGCCAGCAAGATTCACGGACAGGAGCAGTTCTTC.

This clonotype was counted between two and nine times. This rearrangement joins TRBV20-1 to TRBJ2-1, with 10 bases that match TRBD2. Germline loops: CDR1 DFQATT, CDR2 SNEGSKA (reference sequence). The CDR3 is made up of 16 amino acids. After removal of 1 base from V and 0 bases from J, the junction contained 3 bases not matched to a gene. The CDR3 is CSARVGLAHSYNEQFF. As DNA, the CDR3 is TGCAGTGCTAGAGTGGGACTAGCGCACTCCTACAATGAGCAGTTCTTC.

The V gene is TRBV24-1, the J gene TRBJ2-2; a possible D gene is TRBD1 (6 bases). V dropped 6 bases and J dropped 2 bases, with 9 bases sitting between them. CDR1 and CDR2 (germline): KGHDR, SFDVKD. The CDR3 totals 14 residues. The CDR3 nucleotides are TGTGCCACCAGTTGGGGGACAAACACCGGGGAGCTGTTTTTT. Translated: CATSWGTNTGELFF.

This clonotype was observed a few times. CDR3 DNA sequence: TGCAGTGCTGACCCCCTAGCGGGGAACACAGATACGCAGTATTTT. Its translation is CSADPLAGNTDTQYF. The rearrangement links TRBV20-1 to TRBJ2-3; the match to TRBD2 covers 9 bases. Germline values: CDR1 DFQATT, CDR2 SNEGSKA (reference sequence). The CDR3 contains 15 residues. Trimming took 5 bases from V and 2 from J; bases not matched to a gene: 8.

The V gene is TRBV3-1, the J gene TRBJ1-1; 10 bases line up with TRBD1. J was trimmed by 5 bases and V by 7 bases; bases with no gene match: 13. The V gene's germline CDR1 is LGHDT and CDR2 YNNKEL (reference sequence). The CDR3 spans 16 residues. The CDR3 coding sequence is TGTGCCAGCACCCCCGGGACAGGGGAAGAGCGGACTGAAGCTTTCTTT. Its translation: CASTPGTGEERTEAFF.

This clonotype appeared a few times. This chain joins TRBV14 and TRBJ2-1; D remains unclear. Germline V gene lookup returns CDR1 SGHDN and CDR2 FVKESK. Trimming cost V 4 bases and J 6 bases, with 10 bases left between them. This CDR3 has 13 amino acids. The CDR3 region has the DNA TGTGCCAGCAGCCCTAACCACCCCAATGAGCAGTTCTTC. It specifies CASSPNHPNEQFF.

This clonotype has at least ten counts. The chain is built from TRBV12-3 or TRBV12-4 and TRBJ2-2; 9 nucleotides align to TRBD1. V was clipped by 5 bases and J by 4 bases; unmatched bases: 5. The CDR3 contains 15 residues. CDR3 sequence reads: CASSHWTGVTGELFF. The CDR3 DNA follows: TGTGCCAGCAGTCACTGGACAGGGGTCACCGGGGAGCTGTTTTTT.

This sequence joins TRBV11-2 and TRBJ2-7, with 12 nucleotides matching TRBD2. V gave up 5 bases and J gave up 3 bases; unmatched junction bases: 17. The germline V gene encodes CDR1 SGHAT and CDR2 FQNNGV. CDR3 length equals 19 residues. In nucleotides, the CDR3 is TGTGCCAGCAGCCCTATCTCGCGGACTAGCGGGAAGAGGGGCTACGAGCAGTACTTC. Translation: CASSPISRTSGKRGYEQYF.

The J gene is TRBJ2-3, the V gene TRBV28; no clear D gene. This CDR3 region has 12 residues. Germline CDR1 is MDHEN and CDR2 is SYDVKM. Trimming took off 5 bases at V and 6 bases at J, with 9 bases between the two ends. The CDR3 DNA is TGTGCCAGCAGTCCCGACCAGGATACGCAGTATTTT. It codes for CASSPDQDTQYF.

The genes are TRBV5-1 and TRBJ2-3, with D tentatively TRBD1 or TRBD2 (5 bases each). Germline CDR1 is SGHRS and CDR2 is YFSETQ. The CDR3 covers 14 residues. Trimming pared 0 bases from V and 6 bases from J, leaving 11 bases between. CDR3 protein: CASSLDGTTDTQYF. The CDR3 DNA reads as TGCGCCAGCAGCTTGGATGGGACGACTGATACGCAGTATTTT.

The V gene is TRBV6-5, the J gene TRBJ1-6; D is undetermined. This CDR3 is built from 16 residues. V lost 4 bases and J lost 4, with 14 bases in between. Germline V gives CDR1 MNHEY, CDR2 SVGAGI. As DNA, the CDR3 is TGTGCCAGCAGTTCGCCGACACCTCTTTATAATTCACCCCTCCACTTT. Residues: CASSSPTPLYNSPLHF.

The chain uses TRBV2 and TRBJ2-6; no clear D. The germline gives CDR1 SNHLY, CDR2 FYNNEI. Trimming took off 1 base at V and 0 bases at J, with 7 bases between the two ends. The CDR3 extends over 16 amino acids. For the CDR3, the DNA is TGTGCCAGCAGTGAAGAGGGATACTCTGGGGCCAACGTCCTGACTTTC. Its protein is CASSEEGYSGANVLTF.

This clonotype was counted between two and nine times. This chain uses TRBV4-1 with TRBJ2-7; TRBD1 is a possible D gene (5 bases). The germline CDR1 and CDR2 sequences are MGHRA and YSYEKL. The CDR3 has 15 residues. With 0 bases removed from V and 2 bases from J, the gap between germline ends came to 11 bases. CDR3 sequence: CASSQERQGPYEQYF. CDR3 DNA sequence: TGCGCCAGCAGCCAAGAGCGGCAGGGCCCCTACGAGCAGTACTTC.

The genes are TRBV5-1 and TRBJ1-1; possibly TRBD1 for D (5 bases). CDR3 length: 15 residues. V was pared by 6 bases and J by 7 bases, with 22 bases between. CDR1 is SGHRS, CDR2 YFSETQ, per germline. CDR3 amino acids: CASKILGVGASEAFF. The CDR3 nucleotides read TGCGCCAGCAAAATCCTTGGAGTAGGGGCGAGTGAAGCTTTCTTT. Supplemented by reference TRBV5-1 and TRBJ1-1, the full variable domain reads KAGVTQTPRYLIKTRGQQVTLSCSPISGHRSVSWYQQTPGQGLQFLFEYFSETQRNKGNFPGRFSGRQFSNSRSEMNVSTLELGDSALYLCASKILGVGASEAFFGQGTRLTVV.

This clonotype has more than one count but fewer than ten. The chain's CDR3 is CASSFAGVENEQYF. CDR3 nucleotides: TGCGCCAGCAGCTTTGCGGGAGTAGAAAACGAGCAGTACTTC. The V and J genes are TRBV5-1 and TRBJ2-7, with TRBD2 matching over 7 bases. Germline CDR1 SGHRS, CDR2 YFSETQ. Trimming at V came to 2 bases and at J to 5 bases, leaving 7 bases not matched to a gene. This CDR3 region has 14 residues.

The sample holds a few counts of this clonotype. This rearrangement joins TRBV6-1 to TRBJ2-3, with TRBD1 identical over 8 bases. J lost 6 bases, V lost 7 bases, and 12 bases had no gene match. CDR1 and CDR2 from the germline V gene are MNHNS and SASEGT. The CDR3 totals 15 residues. DNA of the CDR3: TGTGCCAGCACTCTAGACAGGGGAAGGTACGATACGCAGTATTTT. Translating it yields CASTLDRGRYDTQYF.

The sample holds a few counts of this clonotype. The chain links TRBV3-1 to TRBJ1-2; TRBD1 agrees at 7 bases. Germline-derived CDR1 and CDR2 are LGHDT and YNNKEL (reference sequence). With 4 bases clipped from V and 0 bases from J, the junction kept 8 bases outside the gene matches. This CDR3 is 16 amino acids long. The CDR3, as DNA: TGTGCCAGCAGCCGAGAGGGGGCAGCTCCTAACTATGGCTACACCTTC. As protein: CASSREGAAPNYGYTF.

This sequence joins TRBV18 and TRBJ2-3, with 10 nucleotides matching TRBD1. The germline V gene has CDR1 KGHSH and CDR2 LQKENI. This CDR3 has 17 amino acids. Unmatched junction bases numbered 7, after V lost 1 base and J lost 3 bases. CDR3 coding DNA: TGTGCCAGCTCACCACTTCCGGGACAGGGGACAACAGATACGCAGTATTTT. Its protein product is CASSPLPGQGTTDTQYF.

This chain links TRBV4-1 with TRBJ2-7; TRBD1 is a possible D gene (5 bases). The CDR3 is 17 residues long. V was cut by 1 base and J by 6 bases, with 22 bases left in between. Germline lookup yields CDR1 MGHRA and CDR2 YSYEKL. The CDR3 DNA reads TGCGCCAGCAGCCAAGTTGCGTTCGTGGGGCAGGGTCCCGAGCAGTACGTC. As protein: CASSQVAFVGQGPEQYV.

The rearrangement uses TRBV28 and TRBJ2-2; a possible D gene is TRBD1 (5 bases). From germline, CDR1 is MDHEN and CDR2 SYDVKM. V was trimmed by 6 bases and J by 6 bases, leaving 8 bases between them. This CDR3 comprises 12 residues. CDR3 sequence: CASRVTAGELFF. CDR3 sequence (DNA): TGTGCCAGCAGAGTGACAGCCGGGGAGCTGTTTTTT. The entire variable domain, with the rest obtained from reference TRBV28 and TRBJ2-2, is as follows: DVKVTQSSRYLVKRTGEKVFLECVQDMDHENMFWYRQDPGLGLRLIYFSYDVKMKEKGDIPEGYSVSREKKERFSLILESASTNQTSMYLCASRVTAGELFFGEGSRLTVL.

This clonotype was seen at least ten times. The chain is built from TRBV4-1 and TRBJ2-3, with D maybe TRBD2 (6 bases). This CDR3 comprises 16 residues. Germline values: CDR1 MGHRA, CDR2 YSYEKL. V gave up 4 bases and J gave up 4 bases, with 18 bases separating them. The CDR3 loop is CASSRPTSKVPDTQYF. The DNA of the CDR3 is TGCGCCAGCAGCCGACCCACTAGCAAGGTACCAGATACGCAGTATTTT.

This clonotype was found a few times. This sequence joins TRBV12-3 or TRBV12-4 and TRBJ1-5, with D unclear. This CDR3 comprises 15 residues. V lost 3 bases, J lost 1 base, and 10 bases lay in between. The CDR3 nucleotides are TGTGCCAGCAGTTTCATGGAATTAAGCAATCAGCCCCAGCATTTT. This codes for CASSFMELSNQPQHF.

This rearrangement joins TRBV27 to TRBJ1-1, with D possibly TRBD1 on 6 matching bases. Germline V gene sequence: CDR1 MNHEY, CDR2 SMNVEV (reference sequence). The CDR3 is 17 amino acids. Trimming removed 4 bases from V and 0 bases from J, with 18 bases in between. Here the CDR3 reads CASSWKGVRAMNTEAFF. CDR3 nucleotides: TGTGCCAGCAGTTGGAAGGGGGTGAGAGCAATGAACACTGAAGCTTTCTTT.

V is TRBV7-8 and J is TRBJ2-3; TRBD2 matches 10 bases. The CDR3 contains 17 residues. CDR1 SGHVS and CDR2 FQNEAQ come from the germline V gene. The trim removed 2 bases at V and 4 bases at J, leaving 9 bases unmatched. Here the CDR3 DNA reads TGTGCCAGCAGCTTAAGGTTGGCTAGCGGGAGTGCAGATACGCAGTATTTT. Residues: CASSLRLASGSADTQYF.

The rearrangement uses TRBV15 and TRBJ2-5, with 9 bases identical to TRBD1. CDR3 length: 18 amino acids. J gave up 3 bases and V 9 bases, and 20 bases lay outside the gene matches. From germline, CDR1 is LNHNV and CDR2 YYDKDF (reference sequence). This CDR3 reads CATTGDRDTPLQKETQYF. In DNA form, the CDR3 reads TGTGCCACTACAGGGGACAGGGATACCCCCCTCCAAAAAGAGACCCAGTACTTC.